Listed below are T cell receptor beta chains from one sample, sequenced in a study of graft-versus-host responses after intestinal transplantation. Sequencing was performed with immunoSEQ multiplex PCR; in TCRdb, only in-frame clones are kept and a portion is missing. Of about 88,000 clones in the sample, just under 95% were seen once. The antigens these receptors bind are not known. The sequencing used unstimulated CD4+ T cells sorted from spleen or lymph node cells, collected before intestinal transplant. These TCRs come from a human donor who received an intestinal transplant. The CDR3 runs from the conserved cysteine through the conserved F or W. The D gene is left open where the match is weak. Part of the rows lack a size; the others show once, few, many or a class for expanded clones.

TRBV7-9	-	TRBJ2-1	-	TGTGCCAGCAGCTTAGAAGCGCTAGCAGACAATGAGCAGTTCTTC	CASSLEALADNEQFF
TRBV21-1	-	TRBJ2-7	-	TGTGCCAGCAGCCCTAATCCAGGGGTGAAAGAGCAGTACTTC	CASSPNPGVKEQYF
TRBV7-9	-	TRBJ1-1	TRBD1	TGTGCCAGCAGCTTCTCGGGGTTAACGGGACAGACGAACACTGAAGCTTTCTTT	CASSFSGLTGQTNTEAFF
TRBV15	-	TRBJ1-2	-	TGTGCCACCAGCGAGAGAGGCCGGTCCTATGGCTACACCTTC	CATSERGRSYGYTF
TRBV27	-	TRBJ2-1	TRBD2	TGTGCCAGCCGAGCCACCGGGACTAGTGGGGGTGAGCAGTTCTTC	CASRATGTSGGEQFF
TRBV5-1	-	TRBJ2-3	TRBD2	TGCGCCAGCAGCGCGACTAGCGGGAGTGGGGATACGCAGTATTTT	CASSATSGSGDTQYF
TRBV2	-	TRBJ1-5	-	TGTGCCAGCGCGGTCCCCAAGACGGGTAGCAATCAGCCCCAGCATTTT	CASAVPKTGSNQPQHF
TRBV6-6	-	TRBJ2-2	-	TGTGCCAGCAGTTCGACCAGGGGGGGCGCCGGGGAGCTGTTTTTT	CASSSTRGGAGELFF
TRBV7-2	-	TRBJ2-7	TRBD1	TGTGCCAGCAGTCGGGACAGGGGCTCCTACGAGCAGTACTTC	CASSRDRGSYEQYF
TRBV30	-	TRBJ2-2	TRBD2	TGTGCCTGGAGAGTAGCGGGTATCGCCGGGGAGCTGTTTTTT	CAWRVAGIAGELFF
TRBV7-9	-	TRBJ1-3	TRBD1	TGTGCCAGCAGCGACAGGGGCCAAATATCCGTCTCTGGAAACACCATATATTTT	CASSDRGQISVSGNTIYF
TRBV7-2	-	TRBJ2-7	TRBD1	TGTGCCAGCAGCTCGAAGGGACAGGGATTCTCCTACGAGCAGTACTTC	CASSSKGQGFSYEQYF
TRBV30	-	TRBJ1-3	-	TGTGCCTGGAGTACAGGGATCTCTGGAAACACCATATATTTT	CAWSTGISGNTIYF
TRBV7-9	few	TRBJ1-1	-	TGTGCCAGCAGCTCAGGACGCGGAGCTGAAGCTTTCTTT	CASSSGRGAEAFF
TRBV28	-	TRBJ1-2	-	TGTGCCAGCAGTTCACAAGTGGGCTATGGCTACACCTTC	CASSSQVGYGYTF
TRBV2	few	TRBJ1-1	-	TGTGCCACCGGACCTCGAGGCCAAGCTTTCTTT	CATGPRGQAFF
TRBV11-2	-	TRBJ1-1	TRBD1	TGTGCCAGCAGCAGATCCCGCAGGACAGGGCAGAGCGCTTTCTTT	CASSRSRRTGQSAFF
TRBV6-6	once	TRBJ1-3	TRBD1	TGTGCCAGCAGTTACCTGGGACAGGGGAACACCATATATTTT	CASSYLGQGNTIYF
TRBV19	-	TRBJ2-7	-	TGTGCCAGTAGTAGGGTTAGCTCCTACGAGCAGTACTTC	CASSRVSSYEQYF
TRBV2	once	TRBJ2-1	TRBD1	TGTGCCAGCAGTAGGGACAGGGGGAAATACAATGAGCAGTTCTTC	CASSRDRGKYNEQFF
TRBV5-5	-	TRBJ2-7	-	TGTGCCAGCAGCTTGGGACACCTCTACGAGCAGTACTTC	CASSLGHLYEQYF
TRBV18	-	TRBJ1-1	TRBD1	TGTGCCAGCTCACCGGAATTGGGACAGGAAGCTTTCTTT	CASSPELGQEAFF
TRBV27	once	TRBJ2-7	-	TGTGCCAGCAGCTTTGACAGGACGAGCTCCTACGAGCAGTACTTC	CASSFDRTSSYEQYF
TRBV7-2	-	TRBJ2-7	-	TGTGCCAGCAGCTTAGTGAAACGGGATATTGGAAGCGAGCAGTACTTC	CASSLVKRDIGSEQYF
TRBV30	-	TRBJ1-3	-	TGTGCCTGGAGGCGACAGTTGAGCTCTGGAAACACCATATATTTT	CAWRRQLSSGNTIYF
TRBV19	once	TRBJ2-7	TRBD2	TGTGCCAGTAGTATAGAGTCGACGGGAGGGCCCGAGCAGTACTTC	CASSIESTGGPEQYF
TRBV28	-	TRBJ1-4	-	TGTGCCAGCAGCTGGGACCGCGGGAGCGAAAAACTGTTTTTT	CASSWDRGSEKLFF
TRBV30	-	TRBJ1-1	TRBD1	TGTGCCTGGAGTGTACCGACAGGGAGGGACACTGAAGCTTTCTTT	CAWSVPTGRDTEAFF
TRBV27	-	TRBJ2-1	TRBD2	TGTGCCAGCAGTTTACTAGCGGTCTACAATGAGCAGTTCTTC	CASSLLAVYNEQFF
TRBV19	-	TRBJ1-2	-	TGTGCCAGTAGTATCCGTCCCCTGGAGGACTACACCTTC	CASSIRPLEDYTF
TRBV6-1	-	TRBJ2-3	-	TGTGCCAGCAGTGAAGCGCTTTCGAGAGAAACGCAGTATTTT	CASSEALSRETQYF
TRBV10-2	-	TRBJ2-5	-	TGCGCCAGCAGTGAGTCGGGGTGGACAGGGAGGGGACAAGAGACCCAGTACTTC	CASSESGWTGRGQETQYF
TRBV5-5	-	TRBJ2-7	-	TGTGCCAGCAGCTTCTCATCGAACGAGCAGTACTTC	CASSFSSNEQYF
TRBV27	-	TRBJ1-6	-	TGTGCCAGCAGTTTGGAGGGGGATTCACCCCTCCACTTT	CASSLEGDSPLHF
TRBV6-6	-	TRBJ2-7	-	TGTGCCAGCGCCCTAGGGCTCTCCCCCTACGAGCAGTACTTC	CASALGLSPYEQYF
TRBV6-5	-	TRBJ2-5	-	TGTGCCAGCAATAAGGGAGGCGAGACCCAGTACTTC	CASNKGGETQYF
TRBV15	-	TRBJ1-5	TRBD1	TGTGCCACCAGCTTGGGACAGGGCGGTCAGCCCCAGCATTTT	CATSLGQGGQPQHF
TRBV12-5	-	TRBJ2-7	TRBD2	TGTGCTAGTGGTTTGGGGTCTAGCGGGAGCTACGAGCAGTACTTC	CASGLGSSGSYEQYF
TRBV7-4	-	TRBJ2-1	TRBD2	TGTGCCAGCAGCTTAGGTGTACCGGGACTAGGACTGAGCTCCTACAATGAGCAGTTCTTC	CASSLGVPGLGLSSYNEQFF
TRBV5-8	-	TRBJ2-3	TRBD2	TGTGCCAGCAGCTACCGGGAGGGCTGGGAGCAGTATTTT	CASSYREGWEQYF
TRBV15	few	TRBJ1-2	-	TGTGCCACCAGCCCCGGTTATCAGGCTTATGGCTACACCTTC	CATSPGYQAYGYTF
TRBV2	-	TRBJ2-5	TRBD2	TGTGCCAGCAGTCGTAGCGGGAGTTTTATGGAGACCCAGTACTTC	CASSRSGSFMETQYF
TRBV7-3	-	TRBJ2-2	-	TGTGCCAGCAGCCAACTCGGGGGCAACACCGGGGAGCTGTTTTTT	CASSQLGGNTGELFF
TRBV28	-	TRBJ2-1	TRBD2	TGTGCCAGCAGTTGGGCTAGCGGGAGGCCAGATGAGCAGTTCTTC	CASSWASGRPDEQFF
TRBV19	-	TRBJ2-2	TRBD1	TGTGCCAGTAGTCCTACCCGACAGGGCAACACCGGGGAGCTGTTTTTT	CASSPTRQGNTGELFF